These T cell receptor beta chains were read from a single sample in a study of T cells after yellow fever vaccination. One entry per CDR3 protein results from TCRdb running MiXCR on the 5' RACE reads. This repertoire shows some 320,000 distinct CDR3 sequences, roughly a tenth found once; its top ten account for less than 3.5%. Sequenced material: CD4+ T cells sorted from PBMCs, taken 45 days after the yellow fever booster vaccination. The receptors here all came from a man aged 18 to 29 who received the YFV17D yellow fever vaccine. The CDR3 runs from the conserved cysteine through the conserved F or W. D genes are given only for firm matches. Clone size, where shown, is once, few, many, or a class for clones that have expanded.

V: TRBV5-1; size: many; J: TRBJ1-5; D: TRBD1; CDR3: CASSPGTDFSNQPQHF
V: TRBV4-1; size: few; J: TRBJ2-7; D: NA; CDR3: CASSQDWGSQEYF
V: TRBV7-9; size: NA; J: TRBJ1-1; D: NA; CDR3: CASSRRGEERAFF
V: TRBV20-1; size: few; J: TRBJ2-4; D: NA; CDR3: CSATYVGVDIQYF
V: TRBV2; size: NA; J: TRBJ1-2; D: NA; CDR3: CASSERQVMGYTF
V: TRBV20-1; size: NA; J: TRBJ2-5; D: TRBD1; CDR3: CSASPRQGGQGPQYF
V: TRBV27; size: NA; J: TRBJ1-5; D: TRBD1; CDR3: CASSLSDRGQPQHF
V: TRBV20-1; size: few; J: TRBJ1-2; D: NA; CDR3: CSATESTLNYGYTF
V: TRBV20-1; size: many; J: TRBJ2-4; D: NA; CDR3: CSATDPSSTAKNIQYF
V: TRBV20-1; size: NA; J: TRBJ1-5; D: NA; CDR3: CSGQGSSNQPQHF
V: TRBV6-2/TRBV6-3; size: NA; J: TRBJ1-2; D: TRBD1; CDR3: CASSRDRYGYTF
V: TRBV12-3/TRBV12-4; size: NA; J: TRBJ2-5; D: TRBD1; CDR3: CASSRDSGETQYF
V: TRBV5-6; size: many; J: TRBJ1-1; D: NA; CDR3: CASSLWTEAFF
V: TRBV15; size: NA; J: TRBJ2-2; D: NA; CDR3: CATSRQGSAGELFF
V: TRBV5-5; size: NA; J: TRBJ1-2; D: NA; CDR3: CASSPQGPNYGYTF
V: TRBV12-3/TRBV12-4; size: NA; J: TRBJ1-2; D: TRBD1; CDR3: CASSVHRGDGYTF
V: TRBV2; size: NA; J: TRBJ1-1; D: NA; CDR3: CASQGWGTEAFF
V: TRBV19; size: NA; J: TRBJ2-5; D: TRBD2; CDR3: CASSRFGGGAGAETQYF